A single sample gave rise to the 17 T cell receptor beta chains below, sequenced in a study of read filtering for tumor transcriptome and immune sequencing. The library was built from roughly 400 ng RNA with molecular barcoded adaptors for alpha/delta and beta/gamma chains. TCRdb fed the reads into MiXCR, producing one record per CDR3 protein. The sample shows 75,000 to 95,000 distinct CDR3 sequences, 12% of them seen only once. The sample was a population of CD138-negative cells sorted from bone marrow. These receptor sequences come from a donor at least 40 years old with multiple myeloma.

This clonotype showed up just a few times. An end of the junction does not agree with germline; a read error may underlie this. The chain uses TRBV12-3 or TRBV12-4 and TRBJ1-1, with unresolved D. This CDR3 has 11 amino acids. The CDR3: CASRVSTEAIF. The CDR3 DNA follows: TGTGCCAGTCGGGTAAGCACTGAAGCTATCTTT.

Many counts were recorded for this clonotype. The V and J genes are TRBV19 and TRBJ2-3; 8 positions agree with TRBD2. V lost 5 bases, J lost 2 bases, and 6 bases stayed unmatched. CDR1 and CDR2 (germline): LNHDA, SQIVND (reference sequence). The CDR3 has 15 amino acids. CDR3 residues: CASSFLAGTTDTQYF. The CDR3 DNA reads TGTGCCAGTAGTTTCTTAGCGGGGACCACAGATACGCAGTATTTT. Looking up the rest from reference TRBV19 and TRBJ2-3 gives the full variable domain: DGGITQSPKYLFRKEGQNVTLSCEQNLNHDAMYWYRQDPGQGLRLIYYSQIVNDFQKGDIAEGYSVSREKKESFPLTVTSAQKNPTAFYLCASSFLAGTTDTQYFGPGTRLTVL.

The V gene is TRBV20-1, the J gene TRBJ2-7; D is perhaps TRBD2 (6 bases). The CDR3 contains 13 residues. Germline loops: CDR1 DFQATT, CDR2 SNEGSKA (reference sequence). V lost 6 bases and J 1 base, leaving 13 bases between the germline ends. In DNA form, the CDR3 reads TGCAGTGCCGGGGCTAGCGCTTCCTACGAGCAGTACTTC. Its translation is CSAGASASYEQYF.

This clonotype occurred a few times. J is TRBJ2-3 and V is TRBV7-9, with D tentatively TRBD1 (5 bases). Germline V lookup: CDR1 SEHNR, CDR2 FQNEAQ (reference sequence). The CDR3 runs to 15 residues. V lost 2 bases to trimming and J lost 2 bases, with 11 bases between them. CDR3 loop: CASSLRGSSTDTQYF. CDR3 nucleotide sequence: TGTGCCAGCAGCTTAAGGGGTAGTTCCACAGATACGCAGTATTTT.

This clonotype was counted a few times. The CDR3 protein is CASFFSGSSNEQFF. CDR3 nucleotide sequence: TGTGCCAGTTTCTTTAGCGGGAGTAGCAATGAGCAGTTCTTC. The chain carries TRBV7-2 and TRBJ2-1; 9 bases map to TRBD2. V gave up 9 bases and J gave up 6 bases; unmatched junction bases: 9. CDR3 size: 14 residues. Germline V CDR1 and CDR2: SGHTA, FQGNSA.

Ten or more counts support this clonotype. The chain joins TRBV7-6 to TRBJ2-1; a weak D match, TRBD2 (5 bases). Germline V gives CDR1 SGHVS, CDR2 FNYEAQ. The CDR3 sequence is 12 residues long. V was pared by 5 bases and J by 10 bases, with 12 bases between. DNA for the CDR3: TGTGCCAGCAGCACCGGACTGGGCGAGCAGTTCTTC. Translating gives CASSTGLGEQFF.

This clonotype showed up just a few times. The V and J genes are TRBV5-5 and TRBJ1-1; weak D call: TRBD1 (6 bases). The CDR3 contains 15 residues. Germline V CDR1 and CDR2: SGHKS, YYEKEE (reference sequence). V was shortened by 5 bases and J by 5 bases, with 19 bases between the two germline ends. The CDR3: CASRRQDSMGTEAFF. As DNA, the CDR3 is TGTGCCAGCAGAAGACAGGACTCGATGGGGACTGAAGCTTTCTTT.

In this sample, this clonotype turned up a few times. The junction departs from the called germline gene at one end, perhaps through a read error. V is TRBV29-1 and J is TRBJ2-6, with no clear D. This CDR3 is built from 15 residues. Germline V gene data show CDR1 as SQVTM and CDR2 as ANQGSEA. CDR3 sequence (DNA): TGCAGCATTGAAGGTTGGAGCTCTGGGGCCAACGTCCTGACTTTC. Amino acid sequence: CSIEGWSSGANVLTF.

This clonotype was counted ten times or more. The chain has TRBV30 and TRBJ1-6; D not certain. Trimming removed 3 bases at V and 10 bases at J, with 13 bases between. From germline, CDR1 is GTSNPN and CDR2 SVGIG (reference sequence). The length of the CDR3 is 13 residues. CDR3 protein: CAWRAPPGSPLHF. The CDR3 DNA sequence: TGTGCCTGGAGGGCGCCACCGGGCTCACCCCTCCACTTT.

To note about this clonotype: A read error may explain this, as a much larger clone is one base away. This chain's CDR3 is CASSRGGTARETQYF. The CDR3 DNA reads TGTGCTAGCAGCCGTGGAGGGACAGCCCGAGAGACCCAGTACTTC. The rearrangement links TRBV7-7 to TRBJ2-5; D possibly corresponds to TRBD1 (7 bases). The CDR3 loop spans 15 amino acids. CDR1 and CDR2 (germline): SSHAT, FNYEAQ (reference sequence).

This clonotype was recorded many times. The chain is built from TRBV11-2 and TRBJ2-5; maybe TRBD1 (6 bases). The germline V and J ends were trimmed by 4 bases and 3 bases, with 15 bases remaining between them. CDR3 length: 15 residues. CDR1 is SGHAT and CDR2 is FQNNGV in the germline V gene. CDR3 DNA sequence: TGTGCCAGCAGCTATGGACAGTCCTGGGAAGAGACCCAGTACTTC. Translation gives CASSYGQSWEETQYF. Variable domain in full (rest from reference TRBV11-2 and TRBJ2-5): EAGVAQSPRYKIIEKRQSVAFWCNPISGHATLYWYQQILGQGPKLLIQFQNNGVVDDSQLPKDRFSAERLKGVDSTLKIQPAKLEDSAVYLCASSYGQSWEETQYFGPGTRLLVL.

About this clonotype: This may be a read error, as it is one base from a much larger clone. The rearrangement joins TRBV10-3 to TRBJ2-2; D is undetermined. Germline CDR1 ENHRY, CDR2 SYGVKD. The CDR3 extends over 14 amino acids. The V end was cut by 0 bases, the J end by 9 bases, with 11 bases between. The CDR3, as DNA: TGTGCCATCAGTGAGTCGGTATCCACTCGGGAGCTGTTTTTT. Protein product: CAISESVSTRELFF.

Many counts were recorded for this clonotype. This chain joins TRBV20-1 and TRBJ2-3; 9 bases fit TRBD2. Germline V gives CDR1 DFQATT, CDR2 SNEGSKA (reference sequence). V dropped 3 bases and J dropped 6; count of bases not matched to a gene: 13. The CDR3 has 16 amino acids. CDR3 sequence reads: CSASRAAGGPGDTQYF. The CDR3 coding sequence is TGCAGTGCTAGCCGCGCGGCGGGAGGGCCAGGGGATACGCAGTATTTT.

This clonotype was seen at least ten times. This chain uses TRBV7-2 with TRBJ2-7; D uncertain. With 5 bases removed from V and 4 bases from J, the gap between germline ends came to 12 bases. The CDR3 extends over 13 amino acids. CDR1 is SGHTA and CDR2 is FQGNSA in the germline V gene. CDR3 nucleotide sequence: TGTGCCAGCAGCCCACCCGTGACTTACGAGCAGTACTTC. Protein sequence: CASSPPVTYEQYF.

This clonotype has a count of ten or more. The V and J genes are TRBV20-1 and TRBJ2-5; D is tentatively TRBD1 or TRBD2 (6 bases each). The CDR3 covers 14 residues. Germline V lookup: CDR1 DFQATT, CDR2 SNEGSKA (reference sequence). V shed 6 bases and J shed 4 bases, with 18 bases lying between them. The CDR3 spells CSAPLGGPVETQYF. CDR3 DNA: TGCAGTGCCCCCTTAGGGGGGCCCGTAGAGACCCAGTACTTC.

This clonotype was seen repeatedly, ten times or more. V usage is TRBV5-1 and J usage is TRBJ2-7; 7 bases fit TRBD2. The CDR3 loop spans 12 amino acids. Germline V lookup: CDR1 SGHRS, CDR2 YFSETQ. V was clipped by 2 bases and J by 5 bases; unmatched bases: 1. CDR3 residues: CASSFGGDEQYF. Written as DNA, the CDR3 is TGCGCCAGCAGCTTTGGGGGGGACGAGCAGTACTTC.

The chain links TRBV24-1 to TRBJ2-2; 7 bases are shared with TRBD1. This CDR3 has 14 amino acids. V dropped 7 bases and J dropped 3; count of bases not matched to a gene: 4. Germline CDR1 reads KGHDR; CDR2 reads SFDVKD. The CDR3 reads CATRADRDTGELFF. The CDR3 nucleotides are TGTGCCACCAGAGCAGACAGGGACACCGGGGAGCTGTTTTTT.